The rows below give T cell receptor beta chains drawn from one sample of a study of cytomegalovirus exposure and HLA in healthy donors. Clones were sequenced by immunoSEQ multiplex PCR, and TCRdb holds only the in-frame ones, with some missing. The data show over 130,000 clones, about 64% seen once. The sequenced material came from PBMCs. The receptors here all came from a woman aged 55-70 years in good health and CMV-seropositive. Both conserved end residues are part of each CDR3. A D gene is named only where the DNA matches it firmly. Clone sizes are given selectively: once, few, many, or a class where the clone is expanded.

>TRBJ2-7|.|.|TRBV6-5
CASSPRQASGEQYF
TGTGCCAGCAGTCCTCGACAAGCCTCCGGCGAGCAGTACTTC
>TRBJ2-5|.|TRBD1|TRBV25-1
CASSLTGGRETQYF
TGTGCCAGCAGTCTCACAGGGGGAAGAGAGACCCAGTACTTC
>TRBJ1-6|few|.|TRBV19
CASSSAGRGLNSPLHF
TGTGCCAGTAGTTCAGCGGGAAGGGGACTGAATTCACCCCTCCACTTT
>TRBJ2-7|.|TRBD2|TRBV27
CASSRTSPYEQYF
TGTGCCAGCAGTAGGACTAGTCCCTACGAGCAGTACTTC
>TRBJ2-1|.|TRBD2|TRBV19
CASSGRTSGSYNEQFF
TGTGCCAGTAGTGGCCGGACTAGCGGTTCCTACAATGAGCAGTTCTTC
>TRBJ1-4|.|.|TRBV23-1
CASSQSVRGEKLFF
TGCGCCAGCAGTCAATCGGTCAGGGGCGAAAAACTGTTTTTT
>TRBJ2-5|few|.|TRBV7-9
CASSSRGLQETQYF
TGTGCCAGCAGTTCCCGAGGGCTACAAGAGACCCAGTACTTC
>TRBJ2-7|.|.|TRBV4-1
CASSQDSGVYEQYF
TGCGCCAGCAGCCAAGACTCCGGGGTCTACGAGCAGTACTTC
>TRBJ2-1|.|TRBD1|TRBV23-1
CASSHRDSYNEQFF
TGCGCCAGCAGTCACAGGGACAGTTACAATGAGCAGTTCTTC
>TRBJ2-3|.|TRBD2|TRBV18
CASSLGLAGTDTQYF
TGTGCCAGCTCACTGGGACTAGCGGGCACAGATACGCAGTATTTT
>TRBJ1-4|.|.|TRBV30
CAWSTGFTNEKLFF
TGTGCCTGGAGTACGGGGTTCACTAATGAAAAACTGTTTTTT
>TRBJ2-1|.|.|TRBV7-9
CASSLGENEQFF
TGTGCCAGCAGCTTAGGAGAGAATGAGCAGTTCTTC
>TRBJ1-1|.|.|TRBV6-1
CASRGTSVTEAFF
TGTGCCAGCAGGGGGACATCAGTGACTGAAGCTTTCTTT
>TRBJ2-3|.|TRBD2|TRBV7-2
CASSLQAGGLADTQYF
TGTGCCAGCAGCCTCCAAGCGGGAGGGCTGGCAGATACGCAGTATTTT
>TRBJ2-1|.|TRBD1|TRBV15
CATSRGQGSYNEQFF
TGTGCCACCAGCAGGGGACAGGGCTCCTACAATGAGCAGTTCTTC
>TRBJ2-7|.|TRBD1|TRBV14
CASSPGLSRGRGPSEQYF
TGTGCCAGCAGCCCCGGTTTATCCAGGGGGCGCGGCCCCTCCGAGCAGTACTTC
>TRBJ2-5|.|TRBD1|TRBV15
CATSRSRTGSETQYF
TGTGCCACCAGCAGGTCGCGGACAGGGTCAGAAACCCAGTACTTC
>TRBJ2-5|.|.|TRBV2
CASSGQRQETQYF
TGTGCCAGCAGTGGACAGCGCCAAGAGACCCAGTACTTC
>TRBJ2-1|.|.|TRBV9
CASSPIADSSYNEQFF
TGTGCCAGCAGCCCCATAGCGGATAGCTCCTACAATGAGCAGTTCTTC
>TRBJ2-2|once|TRBD2|TRBV4-1
CASSQEILAGAGELFF
TGCGCCAGCAGCCAAGAAATCCTAGCGGGCGCCGGGGAGCTGTTTTTT
>TRBJ2-1|.|TRBD2|TRBV6-6
CASSYSGLAMNEQFF
TGTGCCAGCAGTTACTCTGGACTAGCGATGAATGAGCAGTTCTTC
>TRBJ1-1|.|.|TRBV30
CAWSVLGKGNTEAFF
TGTGCCTGGAGTGTACTAGGAAAGGGGAACACTGAAGCTTTCTTT
>TRBJ2-3|few|.|TRBV28
CASSLSQAPSLDTQYF
TGTGCCAGCAGTTTATCTCAGGCCCCGAGTTTGGATACGCAGTATTTT
>TRBJ2-1|.|TRBD2|TRBV13
CASSSSGRALGEQFF
TGTGCCAGCAGCTCTAGCGGGAGGGCCCTCGGTGAGCAGTTCTTC
>TRBJ2-1|many|TRBD2|TRBV19
CASSQTSGSYNEQFF
TGTGCCAGTAGTCAGACTAGCGGGTCCTACAATGAGCAGTTCTTC
>TRBJ2-7|few|TRBD2|TRBV4-3
CASSQGREGLGHEQYF
TGCGCCAGCAGCCAAGGGCGGGAGGGTCTAGGCCACGAGCAGTACTTC
>TRBJ2-1|.|TRBD2|TRBV6-1
CASSEGLAEEYNEQFF
TGTGCCAGCAGTGAGGGACTAGCGGAAGAGTACAATGAGCAGTTCTTC
>TRBJ1-5|.|.|TRBV7-2
CASSLAGTSNQPQHF
TGTGCCAGCAGCTTAGCGGGGACTTCCAATCAGCCCCAGCATTTT
>TRBJ2-5|.|.|TRBV2
CASSEARAGVETQYF
TGTGCCAGCAGTGAGGCTCGGGCAGGGGTGGAGACCCAGTACTTC
>TRBJ2-6|.|.|TRBV10-3
CAITQLPGGANVLTF
TGTGCCATCACCCAGCTCCCAGGAGGGGCCAACGTCCTGACTTTC
>TRBJ2-5|.|TRBD1|TRBV28
CASSDPGTGVETQYF
TGTGCCAGCAGTGACCCCGGGACAGGGGTGGAGACCCAGTACTTC
>TRBJ2-1|.|TRBD2|TRBV7-3
CASSSPAGVSGEQFF
TGTGCCAGCAGCTCCCCAGCGGGAGTGAGTGGTGAGCAGTTCTTC
>TRBJ1-1|.|.|TRBV13
CASSLAHENTEAFF
TGTGCCAGCAGCTTAGCACATGAGAACACTGAAGCTTTCTTT
>TRBJ2-3|.|.|TRBV5-4
CASSGASSTDTQYF
TGTGCCAGCAGCGGAGCTTCGAGCACAGATACGCAGTATTTT
>TRBJ2-7|once|.|TRBV4-1
CASSQAPGSSYEQYF
TGCGCCAGCAGCCAAGCTCCAGGGTCTTCCTACGAGCAGTACTTC
>TRBJ2-1|.|.|TRBV18
CASSPPSYNEQFF
TGTGCCAGCTCACCACCGAGCTACAATGAGCAGTTCTTC
>TRBJ1-2|few|TRBD1|TRBV19
CASSTTGGDGYTF
TGTGCCAGTAGTACGACAGGGGGCGACGGCTACACCTTC
>TRBJ1-2|.|TRBD1|TRBV29-1
CSVELQGVGYTF
TGCAGCGTTGAATTACAGGGGGTTGGCTACACCTTC
>TRBJ2-1|.|TRBD2|TRBV7-7
CASSSGLADYNEQFF
TGTGCCAGCAGCTCGGGACTAGCGGACTACAATGAGCAGTTCTTC
>TRBJ2-6|.|TRBD2|TRBV6-4
CASSDSSGGGSGANVLTF
TGTGCCAGCAGTGACTCGTCCGGGGGGGGCTCTGGGGCCAACGTCCTGACTTTC
>TRBJ2-3|.|TRBD1|TRBV5-1
CASSTGGITDTQYF
TGCGCCAGCTCGACAGGGGGGATCACAGATACGCAGTATTTT
>TRBJ1-1|.|.|TRBV7-8
CASSLGLGHTEAFF
TGTGCCAGCAGCTTAGGTCTGGGCCACACTGAAGCTTTCTTT
>TRBJ2-7|.|.|TRBV2
CASRLEGYEQYF
TGTGCCAGCAGGTTGGAGGGTTACGAGCAGTACTTC
>TRBJ1-5|few|TRBD1|TRBV19
CASSRQGSNQPQHF
TGTGCCAGTAGTAGACAGGGGAGCAATCAGCCCCAGCATTTT
>TRBJ2-7|few|TRBD1|TRBV5-1
CASSVDRGIYEQYF
TGCGCCAGCAGCGTTGACAGGGGCATTTACGAGCAGTACTTC
>TRBJ2-7|.|.|TRBV7-2
CASSLAWGAGFRAKTEQYF
TGTGCCAGCAGCTTAGCGTGGGGAGCCGGGTTTAGGGCTAAAACCGAGCAGTACTTC
>TRBJ2-5|.|TRBD1|TRBV7-9
CASSWDRGQETQYF
TGTGCCAGCAGCTGGGACAGGGGGCAAGAGACCCAGTACTTC
>TRBJ2-4|.|.|TRBV6-6
CASSTNRAGFKNIQYF
TGTGCCAGCAGTACCAACCGGGCGGGGTTCAAAAACATTCAGTACTTC